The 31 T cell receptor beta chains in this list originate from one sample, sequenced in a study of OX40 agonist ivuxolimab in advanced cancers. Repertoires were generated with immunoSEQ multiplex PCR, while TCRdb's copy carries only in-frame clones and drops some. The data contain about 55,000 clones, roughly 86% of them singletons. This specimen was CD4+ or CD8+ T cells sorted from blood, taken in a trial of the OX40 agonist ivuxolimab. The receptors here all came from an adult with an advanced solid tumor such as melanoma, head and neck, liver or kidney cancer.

The CDR3 here is CASSLQGPQRETQYF. CDR3 DNA: TGTGCCAGCAGCTTACAGGGGCCCCAACGGGAGACCCAGTACTTC. J is TRBJ2-5 and V is TRBV11-2, with a possible D match to TRBD1 (6 bases). V dropped 2 bases and J dropped 5 bases, with 15 bases sitting between them. Germline lookup yields CDR1 SGHAT and CDR2 FQNNGV. The CDR3 has 15 residues. Combining the CDR3 with reference TRBV11-2 and TRBJ2-5 gives the whole variable domain EAGVAQSPRYKIIEKRQSVAFWCNPISGHATLYWYQQILGQGPKLLIQFQNNGVVDDSQLPKDRFSAERLKGVDSTLKIQPAKLEDSAVYLCASSLQGPQRETQYFGPGTRLLVL.

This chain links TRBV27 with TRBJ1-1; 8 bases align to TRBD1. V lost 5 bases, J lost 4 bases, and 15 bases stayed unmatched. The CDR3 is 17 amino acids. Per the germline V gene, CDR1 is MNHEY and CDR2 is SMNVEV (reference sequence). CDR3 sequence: CASSPQGAEMGLTEAFF. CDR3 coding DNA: TGTGCCAGCAGTCCTCAGGGGGCCGAAATGGGCCTCACTGAAGCTTTCTTT.

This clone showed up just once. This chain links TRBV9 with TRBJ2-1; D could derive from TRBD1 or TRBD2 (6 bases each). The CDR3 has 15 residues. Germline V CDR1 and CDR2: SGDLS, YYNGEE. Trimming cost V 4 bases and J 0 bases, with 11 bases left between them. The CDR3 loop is CASSSGASSYNEQFF. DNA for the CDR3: TGTGCCAGCAGCTCGGGGGCTAGCTCCTACAATGAGCAGTTCTTC.

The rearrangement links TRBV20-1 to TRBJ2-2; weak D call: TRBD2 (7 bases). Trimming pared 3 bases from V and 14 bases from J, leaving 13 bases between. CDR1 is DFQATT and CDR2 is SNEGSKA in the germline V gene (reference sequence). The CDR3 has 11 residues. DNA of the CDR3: TGCAGTGCTAGTTGGGGGGGGCCCCTGTTTTTT. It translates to CSASWGGPLFF.

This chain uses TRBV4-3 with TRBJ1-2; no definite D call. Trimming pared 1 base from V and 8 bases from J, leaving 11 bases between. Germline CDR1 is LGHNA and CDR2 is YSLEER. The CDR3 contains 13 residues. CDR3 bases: TGCGCCAGCAGCCAAGGGGCCCAATGGGGCTACACCTTC. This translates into CASSQGAQWGYTF.

The CDR3 sequence: CASSYQTDNPNTEAFF. DNA of the CDR3: TGTGCCAGCAGTTACCAGACCGACAACCCGAACACTGAAGCTTTCTTT. The chain links TRBV6-5 to TRBJ1-1; no firm D call. Per the germline V gene, CDR1 is MNHEY and CDR2 is SVGAGI. Trimming cost V 2 bases and J 1 base, with 14 bases left between them. The CDR3 is 16 amino acids.

CDR3 residues: CASSLRQGMEYGYTF. Written as DNA, the CDR3 is TGCGCCAGCAGCTTACGACAGGGCATGGAATATGGCTACACCTTC. This chain joins TRBV5-1 and TRBJ1-2; 7 nucleotides agree with TRBD1. Germline V lookup: CDR1 SGHRS, CDR2 YFSETQ. This CDR3 contains 15 residues. V lost 2 bases, J lost 5 bases, and 9 bases stayed unmatched.

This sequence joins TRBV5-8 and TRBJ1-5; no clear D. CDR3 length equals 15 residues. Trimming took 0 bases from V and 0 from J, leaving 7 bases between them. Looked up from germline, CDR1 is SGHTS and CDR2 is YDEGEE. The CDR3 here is CASSLGEFSNQPQHF. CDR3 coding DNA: TGTGCCAGCAGCTTGGGGGAATTTAGCAATCAGCCCCAGCATTTT.

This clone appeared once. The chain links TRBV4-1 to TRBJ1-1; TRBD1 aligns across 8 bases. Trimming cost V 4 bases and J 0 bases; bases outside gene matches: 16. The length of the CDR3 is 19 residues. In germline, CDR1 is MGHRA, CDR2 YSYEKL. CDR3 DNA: TGCGCCAGCAGCCGTAGGTATCAGGGGGCTTATAAGATGAACACTGAAGCTTTCTTT. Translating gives CASSRRYQGAYKMNTEAFF.

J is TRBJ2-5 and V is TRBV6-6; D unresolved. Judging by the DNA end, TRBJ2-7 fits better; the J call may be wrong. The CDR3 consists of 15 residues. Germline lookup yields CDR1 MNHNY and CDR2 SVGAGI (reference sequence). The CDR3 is CASSPGHLENYEQYF. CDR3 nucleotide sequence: TGTGCCAGCAGTCCCGGGCACCTGGAGAACTACGAGCAGTACTTC.

CDR3: CASSLLLTGASNRAFF. The DNA for the CDR3 is TGTGCCAGCAGCTTATTGCTAACGGGCGCCTCGAACAGAGCTTTCTTT. The chain links TRBV11-2 to TRBJ1-1; D unresolved. Germline assignment: CDR1 SGHAT and CDR2 FQNNGV. The CDR3 consists of 16 residues. Between the trimmed V and J ends, which lost 2 bases and 10 bases, there was a span of 23 bases.

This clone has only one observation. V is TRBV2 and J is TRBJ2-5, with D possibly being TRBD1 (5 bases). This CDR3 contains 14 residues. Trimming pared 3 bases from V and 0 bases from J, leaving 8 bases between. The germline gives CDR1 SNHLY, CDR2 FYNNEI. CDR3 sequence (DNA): TGTGCCAGCAGTGAGCCCAGGGACCAAGAGACCCAGTACTTC. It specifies CASSEPRDQETQYF.

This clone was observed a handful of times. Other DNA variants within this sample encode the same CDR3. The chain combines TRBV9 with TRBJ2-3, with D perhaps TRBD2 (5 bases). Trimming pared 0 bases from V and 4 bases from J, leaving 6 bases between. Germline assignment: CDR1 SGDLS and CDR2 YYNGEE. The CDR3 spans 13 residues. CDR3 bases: TGTGCCAGCAGCGTAGGGACTCCAGATACGCAGTATTTT. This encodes CASSVGTPDTQYF.

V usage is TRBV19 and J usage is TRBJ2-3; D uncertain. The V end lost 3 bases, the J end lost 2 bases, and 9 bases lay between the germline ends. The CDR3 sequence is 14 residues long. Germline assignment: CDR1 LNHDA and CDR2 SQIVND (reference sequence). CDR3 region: CASSIYGNTDTQYF. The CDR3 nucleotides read TGTGCCAGTAGTATCTACGGCAACACAGATACGCAGTATTTT.

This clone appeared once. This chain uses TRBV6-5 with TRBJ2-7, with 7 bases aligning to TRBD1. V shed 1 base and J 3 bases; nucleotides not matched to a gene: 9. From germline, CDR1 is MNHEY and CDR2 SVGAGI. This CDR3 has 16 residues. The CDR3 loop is CASSYFSGTVDYEQYF. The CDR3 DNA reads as TGTGCCAGCAGTTACTTCTCCGGGACAGTAGACTACGAGCAGTACTTC.

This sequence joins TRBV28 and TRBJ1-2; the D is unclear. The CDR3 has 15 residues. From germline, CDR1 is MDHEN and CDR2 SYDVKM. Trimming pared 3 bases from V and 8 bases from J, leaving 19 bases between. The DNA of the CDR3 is TGTGCCAGCAGTTTGGGTACGGTAACGAGGAAGGGCTACACCTTC. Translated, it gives CASSLGTVTRKGYTF.

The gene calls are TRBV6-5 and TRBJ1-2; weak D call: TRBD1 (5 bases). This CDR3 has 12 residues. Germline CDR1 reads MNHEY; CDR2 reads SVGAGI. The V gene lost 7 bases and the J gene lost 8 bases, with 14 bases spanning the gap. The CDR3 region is CASTSGTQGYTF. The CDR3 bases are TGTGCCAGCACCTCAGGGACCCAGGGCTACACCTTC.

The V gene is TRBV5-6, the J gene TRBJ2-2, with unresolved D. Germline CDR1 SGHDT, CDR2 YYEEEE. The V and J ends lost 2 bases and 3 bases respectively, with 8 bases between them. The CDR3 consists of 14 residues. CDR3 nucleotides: TGTGCCAGCAGCTTAATACCATACACCGGGGAGCTGTTTTTT. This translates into CASSLIPYTGELFF.

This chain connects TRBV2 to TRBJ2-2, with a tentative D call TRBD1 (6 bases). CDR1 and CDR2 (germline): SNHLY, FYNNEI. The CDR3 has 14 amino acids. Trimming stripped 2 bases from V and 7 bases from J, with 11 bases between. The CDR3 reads CASSEYRGFGELFF. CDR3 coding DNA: TGTGCCAGCAGTGAATATAGGGGGTTCGGGGAGCTGTTTTTT.

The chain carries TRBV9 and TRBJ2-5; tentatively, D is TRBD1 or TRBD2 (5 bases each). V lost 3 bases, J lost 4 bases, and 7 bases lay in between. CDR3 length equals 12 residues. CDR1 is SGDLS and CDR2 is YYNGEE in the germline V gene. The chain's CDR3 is CASSGDRETQYF. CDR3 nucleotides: TGTGCCAGCAGCGGGGACCGAGAGACCCAGTACTTC.

The CDR3 reads CASSVSGIPSGANVLTF. DNA for the CDR3: TGTGCCAGCAGCGTATCCGGGATCCCCTCTGGGGCCAACGTCCTGACTTTC. The chain carries TRBV9 and TRBJ2-6; possibly TRBD2 for D (5 bases). The CDR3 extends over 17 amino acids. Germline CDR1 SGDLS, CDR2 YYNGEE. Trimming removed 1 base from V and 0 bases from J, with 11 bases in between. Together with reference TRBV9 and TRBJ2-6, the CDR3 gives the full variable domain: DSGVTQTPKHLITATGQRVTLRCSPRSGDLSVYWYQQSLDQGLQFLIQYYNGEERAKGNILERFSAQQFPDLHSELNLSSLELGDSALYFCASSVSGIPSGANVLTFGAGSRLTVL.

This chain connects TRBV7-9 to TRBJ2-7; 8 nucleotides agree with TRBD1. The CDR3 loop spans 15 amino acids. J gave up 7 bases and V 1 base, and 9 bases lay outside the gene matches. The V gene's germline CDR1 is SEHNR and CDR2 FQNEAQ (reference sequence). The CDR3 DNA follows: TGTGCCAGCAGCTTAGGAGGCAGGGGGCTGAATGAGCAGTACTTC. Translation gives CASSLGGRGLNEQYF.

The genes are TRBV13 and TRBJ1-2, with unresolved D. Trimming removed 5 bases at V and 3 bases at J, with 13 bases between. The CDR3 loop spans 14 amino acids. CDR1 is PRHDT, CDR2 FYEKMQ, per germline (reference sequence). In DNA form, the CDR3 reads TGTGCCAGCAGCCTACGGGGAGTAGACTATGGCTACACCTTC. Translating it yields CASSLRGVDYGYTF.

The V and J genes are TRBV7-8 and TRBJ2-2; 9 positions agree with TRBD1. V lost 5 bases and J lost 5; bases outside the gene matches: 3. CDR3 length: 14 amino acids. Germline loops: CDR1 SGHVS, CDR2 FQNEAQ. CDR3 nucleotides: TGTGCCAGCAGCCTTGGACAGGGGACCGGGGAGCTGTTTTTT. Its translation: CASSLGQGTGELFF.

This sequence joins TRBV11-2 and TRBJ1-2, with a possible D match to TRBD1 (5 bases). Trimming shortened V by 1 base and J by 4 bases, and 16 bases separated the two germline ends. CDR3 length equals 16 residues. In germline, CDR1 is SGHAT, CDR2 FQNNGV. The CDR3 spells CASSLVGGSVGYGYTF. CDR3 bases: TGTGCCAGCAGCTTAGTGGGGGGTAGCGTGGGCTATGGCTACACCTTC. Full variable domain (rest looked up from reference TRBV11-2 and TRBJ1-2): EAGVAQSPRYKIIEKRQSVAFWCNPISGHATLYWYQQILGQGPKLLIQFQNNGVVDDSQLPKDRFSAERLKGVDSTLKIQPAKLEDSAVYLCASSLVGGSVGYGYTFGSGTRLTVV.

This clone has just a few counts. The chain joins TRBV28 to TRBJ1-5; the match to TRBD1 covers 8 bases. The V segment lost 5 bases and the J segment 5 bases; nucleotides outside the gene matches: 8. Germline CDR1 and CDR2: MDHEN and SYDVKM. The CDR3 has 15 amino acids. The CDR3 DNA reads TGTGCCAGCAGTCAGGGACAGGCGGTTTATCAGCCCCAGCATTTT. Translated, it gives CASSQGQAVYQPQHF.

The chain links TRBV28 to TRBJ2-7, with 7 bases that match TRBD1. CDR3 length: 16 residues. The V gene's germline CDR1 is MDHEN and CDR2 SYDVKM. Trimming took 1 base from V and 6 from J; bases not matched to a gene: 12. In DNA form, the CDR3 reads TGTGCCAGCAGTTTATTCACTTCAAGACAGGGCCTCGAGCAGTACTTC. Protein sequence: CASSLFTSRQGLEQYF.

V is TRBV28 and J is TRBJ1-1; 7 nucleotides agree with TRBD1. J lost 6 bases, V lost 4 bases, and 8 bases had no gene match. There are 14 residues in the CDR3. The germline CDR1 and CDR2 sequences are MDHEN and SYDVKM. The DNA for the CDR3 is TGTGCCAGCAGTTCCTACAGGGGACCGGCTGAAGCTTTCTTT. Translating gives CASSSYRGPAEAFF.

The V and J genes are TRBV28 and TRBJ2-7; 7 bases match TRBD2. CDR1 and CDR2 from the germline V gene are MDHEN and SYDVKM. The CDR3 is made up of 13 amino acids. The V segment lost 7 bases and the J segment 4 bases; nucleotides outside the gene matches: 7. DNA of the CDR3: TGTGCCAGCACTCCTGGGGGAGGGTACGAGCAGTACTTC. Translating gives CASTPGGGYEQYF.

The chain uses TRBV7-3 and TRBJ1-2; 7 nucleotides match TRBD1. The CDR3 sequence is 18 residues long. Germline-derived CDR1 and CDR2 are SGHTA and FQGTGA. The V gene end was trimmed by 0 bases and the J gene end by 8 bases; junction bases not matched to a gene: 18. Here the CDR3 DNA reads TGTGCCAGCAGCTTAACCGGCGGGACAGCCGTGGGAGTTGGCGGCTACACCTTC. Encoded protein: CASSLTGGTAVGVGGYTF.

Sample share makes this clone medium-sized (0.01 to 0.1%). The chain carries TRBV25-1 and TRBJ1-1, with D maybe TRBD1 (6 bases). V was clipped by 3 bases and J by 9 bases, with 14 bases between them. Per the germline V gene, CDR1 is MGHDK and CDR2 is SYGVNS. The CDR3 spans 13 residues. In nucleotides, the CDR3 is TGTGCCAGCAGTGAGGGGGACACCGTCAAAGCTTTCTTT. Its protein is CASSEGDTVKAFF.